One sample yielded the 19 T cell receptor beta chains listed below, sequenced in a study of control samples from healthy donors and cancer patients. The repertoire was sequenced with immunoSEQ multiplex PCR; TCRdb's copy has only in-frame clones and lacks some. The data hold about 180,000 clones, with around 87% observed a single time. The material sequenced was blood. Receptor source: a woman between 50 and 59 years old in good health.

CDR3: CASSSGTRGDNSPLHF. The CDR3 bases are TGTGCCAGCAGCTCCGGGACTCGTGGGGATAATTCACCCCTCCACTTT. The rearrangement uses TRBV27 and TRBJ1-6; D might be TRBD1 (5 bases). The germline V gene has CDR1 MNHEY and CDR2 SMNVEV (reference sequence). The CDR3 loop spans 16 amino acids. V was clipped by 6 bases and J by 5 bases, with 17 bases between them.

The V call is TRBV6-1, the J call TRBJ1-2; no clear D. Trimming removed 3 bases from V and 10 bases from J, with 9 bases in between. This CDR3 spans 11 amino acids. Germline CDR1 MNHNS, CDR2 SASEGT. The CDR3 spells CASSDEMVYTF. DNA for the CDR3: TGTGCCAGCAGTGACGAGATGGTCTACACCTTC.

This chain connects TRBV12-3 or TRBV12-4 to TRBJ1-1; D call uncertain. V lost 2 bases to trimming and J lost 6 bases, with 10 bases between them. CDR3 length: 13 amino acids. The CDR3 coding sequence is TGTGCCAGCAGTTTACAGATAGGTGCTGAAGCTTTCTTT. Its protein product is CASSLQIGAEAFF.

The chain couples TRBV5-1 to TRBJ2-7; D is unresolved. Germline CDR1 reads SGHRS; CDR2 reads YFSETQ. V lost 4 bases and J 0 bases, leaving 8 bases between the germline ends. This CDR3 spans 13 amino acids. CDR3 in amino acids: CASSHPDSYEQYF. The CDR3 nucleotides read TGCGCCAGCAGCCACCCCGACTCCTACGAGCAGTACTTC. The complete variable domain, with remaining parts taken from reference TRBV5-1 and TRBJ2-7, reads KAGVTQTPRYLIKTRGQQVTLSCSPISGHRSVSWYQQTPGQGLQFLFEYFSETQRNKGNFPGRFSGRQFSNSRSEMNVSTLELGDSALYLCASSHPDSYEQYFGPGTRLTVT.

The chain has TRBV30 and TRBJ2-5; perhaps TRBD1 as D (5 bases). From germline, CDR1 is GTSNPN and CDR2 SVGIG (reference sequence). The CDR3 has 14 residues. V shed 3 bases and J shed 5 bases, with 16 bases lying between them. The CDR3 loop reads CAWRDTGEGETQYF. DNA for the CDR3: TGTGCCTGGAGGGACACCGGCGAAGGGGAGACCCAGTACTTC.

The sample holds a few counts of this clone. V usage is TRBV30 and J usage is TRBJ1-6; D gene ambiguous. The CDR3 consists of 12 residues. CDR1 is GTSNPN and CDR2 is SVGIG in the germline V gene (reference sequence). The V end was cut by 4 bases, the J end by 11 bases, with 12 bases between. The DNA for the CDR3 is TGTGCCTGGAAACGCGGCGGGACACCCCTCCACTTT. It encodes CAWKRGGTPLHF. The variable domain in full, with the rest retrieved from reference TRBV30 and TRBJ1-6, is SQTIHQWPATLVQPVGSPLSLECTVEGTSNPNLYWYRQAAGRGLQLLFYSVGIGQISSEVPQNLSASRPQDRQFILSSKKLLLSDSGFYLCAWKRGGTPLHFGNGTRLTVT.

The V and J genes are TRBV29-1 and TRBJ2-5; D is unclear. The CDR3 runs to 10 residues. Per the germline V gene, CDR1 is SQVTM and CDR2 is ANQGSEA. V shed 5 bases and J shed 4 bases, with 5 bases lying between them. The CDR3 region has the DNA TGCAGCGTTTATCGAGAGACCCAGTACTTC. This sequence encodes CSVYRETQYF. Full variable domain (missing parts from reference TRBV29-1 and TRBJ2-5): SAVISQKPSRDICQRGTSLTIQCQVDSQVTMMFWYRQQPGQSLTLIATANQGSEATYESGFVIDKFPISRPNLTFSTLTVSNMSPEDSSIYLCSVYRETQYFGPGTRLLVL.

The chain has TRBV28 and TRBJ1-2; D may be TRBD1 (6 bases). The CDR3 covers 14 residues. Trimming cost V 8 bases and J 4 bases, with 17 bases left between them. The germline V gene encodes CDR1 MDHEN and CDR2 SYDVKM. The chain's CDR3 is CASGSRGGGYGYTF. CDR3 coding DNA: TGTGCCAGCGGCTCCAGGGGTGGGGGCTATGGCTACACCTTC.

The chain links TRBV24-1 to TRBJ2-1; 11 bases agree with TRBD2. The CDR3 runs to 17 residues. V shed 10 bases, J shed 8 bases, and the junction held 18 bases outside the gene matches. The germline V gene encodes CDR1 KGHDR and CDR2 SFDVKD. The CDR3 DNA reads TGTGCCACGGGAGGTTGGAGTAGCGGGAGGGTCAGCGATGAGCAGTTCTTC. It is translated as CATGGWSSGRVSDEQFF.

The chain combines TRBV4-2 with TRBJ2-1, with D tentatively TRBD1 (5 bases). V lost 0 bases and J 2 bases, leaving 20 bases between the germline ends. The CDR3 runs 19 residues. Germline assignment: CDR1 LGHNA and CDR2 YNFKEQ. In DNA, the CDR3 is TGTGCCAGCAGCCAAGATTCTTTTAGTCAGGGTAGAGCCTACAATGAGCAGTTCTTC. Translation gives CASSQDSFSQGRAYNEQFF.

The gene calls are TRBV19 and TRBJ2-2, with TRBD1 matching over 7 bases. V was pared by 6 bases and J by 7 bases, with 5 bases of the junction left unmatched. CDR3 length: 13 amino acids. Germline loops: CDR1 LNHDA, CDR2 SQIVND (reference sequence). CDR3 sequence reads: CASREQGDGELFF. DNA of the CDR3: TGTGCCAGTAGGGAGCAGGGGGACGGGGAGCTGTTTTTT. Combining the CDR3 with reference TRBV19 and TRBJ2-2 gives the whole variable domain DGGITQSPKYLFRKEGQNVTLSCEQNLNHDAMYWYRQDPGQGLRLIYYSQIVNDFQKGDIAEGYSVSREKKESFPLTVTSAQKNPTAFYLCASREQGDGELFFGEGSRLTVL.

The chain combines TRBV24-1 with TRBJ2-7; D perhaps matches TRBD1 (5 bases). With 3 bases removed from V and 5 bases from J, the gap between germline ends came to 13 bases. Germline-derived CDR1 and CDR2 are KGHDR and SFDVKD. The CDR3 is made up of 14 amino acids. The CDR3 DNA is TGTGCCACCAGTGATAGTATGAAGACAGACGAGCAGTACTTC. It translates to CATSDSMKTDEQYF.

Comment on this clone: One junction end does not reproduce the germline sequence, and a read error may be involved. The gene calls are TRBV5-4 and TRBJ2-2; possibly TRBD1 for D (6 bases). The germline V gene encodes CDR1 SGHNT and CDR2 YYREEE (reference sequence). The CDR3 loop spans 14 amino acids. CDR3: CASSQAQGTGEPFF. CDR3 coding DNA: TGTGCCAGCAGCCAAGCACAGGGCACCGGGGAGCCGTTTTTT. The whole variable domain, remainder taken from reference TRBV5-4 and TRBJ2-2, is ETGVTQSPTHLIKTRGQQVTLRCSSQSGHNTVSWYQQALGQGPQFIFQYYREEENGRGNFPPRFSGLQFPNYSSELNVNALELDDSALYLCASSQAQGTGEPFFGEGSRLTVL.

The V call is TRBV10-2, the J call TRBJ1-4; TRBD1 is a possible D gene (6 bases). Trimming took 3 bases from V and 10 from J, leaving 15 bases between them. Per the germline V gene, CDR1 is WSHSY and CDR2 is SAAADI. The CDR3 loop spans 14 amino acids. Here the CDR3 DNA reads TGCGCCAGCAGTGACGGGACACGGTTTGGAAAACTGTTTTTT. It yields the protein CASSDGTRFGKLFF.

The chain couples TRBV11-2 to TRBJ2-3, with a tentative D call TRBD2 (6 bases). The CDR3 runs 14 residues. Germline V gene lookup returns CDR1 SGHAT and CDR2 FQNNGV. Trimming removed 1 base from V and 3 bases from J, with 8 bases in between. The CDR3 bases are TGTGCCAGCAGCTTAGCCCGGGAGACAGATACGCAGTATTTT. Protein product: CASSLARETDTQYF.

The V gene is TRBV6-2 or TRBV6-3, the J gene TRBJ2-7; no definite D call. V lost 6 bases, J lost 10 bases, and 13 bases lay in between. The CDR3 runs 11 residues. Germline V CDR1 and CDR2: MNHEY, SVGEGT. CDR3 sequence (DNA): TGTGCCAGCAGCCTGGGGTTCGAACAGTACTTC. The encoded protein is CASSLGFEQYF.

This clone has a single count. The chain recombines TRBV9 with TRBJ2-7; TRBD1 matches at 7 bases. CDR1 and CDR2 (germline): SGDLS, YYNGEE. J lost 9 bases, V lost 1 base, and 10 bases had no gene match. This CDR3 region has 14 residues. Written as DNA, the CDR3 is TGTGCCAGCAGCGTAAGAGTACAGGGGTCAGCGCAGTACTTC. It is translated as CASSVRVQGSAQYF.

The chain employs TRBV30 and TRBJ2-6; D gene unclear. Germline loops: CDR1 GTSNPN, CDR2 SVGIG (reference sequence). The CDR3 runs 12 residues. V was pared by 8 bases and J by 4 bases, with 9 bases between. CDR3 sequence: CAGVVGANVLTF. The DNA for the CDR3 is TGTGCCGGCGTTGTCGGGGCCAACGTCCTGACTTTC.

The rearrangement joins TRBV5-1 to TRBJ1-1, with D possibly matching TRBD1 (5 bases). V was clipped by 3 bases and J by 3 bases, with 9 bases between them. The germline gives CDR1 SGHRS, CDR2 YFSETQ. The CDR3 spans 13 residues. CDR3 nucleotide sequence: TGCGCCAGCAGCTCCAGGGCGGACACTGAAGCTTTCTTT. This codes for CASSSRADTEAFF.